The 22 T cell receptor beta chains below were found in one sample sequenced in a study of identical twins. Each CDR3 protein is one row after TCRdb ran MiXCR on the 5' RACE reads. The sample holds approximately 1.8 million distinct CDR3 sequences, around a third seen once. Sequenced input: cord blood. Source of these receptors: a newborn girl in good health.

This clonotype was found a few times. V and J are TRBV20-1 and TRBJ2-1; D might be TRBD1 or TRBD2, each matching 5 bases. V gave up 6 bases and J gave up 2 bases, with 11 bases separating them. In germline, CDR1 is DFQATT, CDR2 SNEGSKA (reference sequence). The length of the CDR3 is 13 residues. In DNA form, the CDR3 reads TGCAGTGCGAAGGGGAGTACCTACAATGAGCAGTTCTTC. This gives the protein CSAKGSTYNEQFF.

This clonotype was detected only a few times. CDR3: CASSVGRTHLETQYF. Written as DNA, the CDR3 is TGTGCCAGCAGCGTAGGTCGGACCCATCTCGAGACCCAGTACTTC. The rearrangement uses TRBV9 and TRBJ2-5; D unresolved. Between the trimmed V and J ends, which lost 0 bases and 5 bases, there was a span of 14 bases. Germline CDR1 reads SGDLS; CDR2 reads YYNGEE. CDR3 size: 15 residues.

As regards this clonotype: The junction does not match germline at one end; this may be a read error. The CDR3 region is CASRHLAGALTTGTQYF. The CDR3 bases are TGTGCCAGCAGACACCTAGCGGGAGCGCTAACCACAGGTACGCAGTATTTT. The gene calls are TRBV7-2 and TRBJ2-3; the match to TRBD2 covers 10 bases. This CDR3 region has 17 residues. The germline V gene has CDR1 SGHTA and CDR2 FQGNSA.

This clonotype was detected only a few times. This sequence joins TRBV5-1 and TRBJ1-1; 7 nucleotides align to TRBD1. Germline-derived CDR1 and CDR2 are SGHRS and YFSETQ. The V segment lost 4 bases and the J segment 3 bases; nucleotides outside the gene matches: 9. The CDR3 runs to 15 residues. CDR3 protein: CASSVIQGPHTEAFF. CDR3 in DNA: TGCGCCAGCAGCGTTATACAGGGGCCGCACACTGAAGCTTTCTTT.

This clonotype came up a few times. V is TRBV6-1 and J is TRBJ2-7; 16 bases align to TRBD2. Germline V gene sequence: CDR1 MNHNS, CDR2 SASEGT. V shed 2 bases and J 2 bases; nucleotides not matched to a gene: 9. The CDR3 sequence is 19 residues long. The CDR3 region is CASSEKGLAGGLLAYEQYF. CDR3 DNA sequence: TGTGCCAGCAGTGAAAAGGGACTAGCGGGAGGGCTGTTGGCCTACGAGCAGTACTTC.

The CDR3 region has the DNA TGTGCCAGCAGTTTATTGGGGATAGCGGGATCCTACAATGAGCAGTACTTC. This encodes CASSLLGIAGSYNEQYF. This chain joins TRBV27 and TRBJ2-1, with 8 nucleotides matching TRBD2. Gene TRBJ2-7 matches the end of the DNA better, so the J call may be wrong. This CDR3 comprises 17 residues. CDR1 is MNHEY, CDR2 SMNVEV, per germline (reference sequence).

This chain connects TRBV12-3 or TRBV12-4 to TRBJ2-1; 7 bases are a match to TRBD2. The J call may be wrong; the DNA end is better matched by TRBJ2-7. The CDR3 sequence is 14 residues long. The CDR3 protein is CASRSLDGGNEQYF. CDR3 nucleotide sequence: TGTGCCAGCAGATCCCTGGACGGGGGGAATGAGCAGTACTTC.

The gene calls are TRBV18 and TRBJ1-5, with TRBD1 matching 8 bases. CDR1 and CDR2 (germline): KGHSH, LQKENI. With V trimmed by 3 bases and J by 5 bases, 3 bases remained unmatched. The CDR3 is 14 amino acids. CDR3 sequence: CASSPTGAYQPQHF. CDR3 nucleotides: TGTGCCAGCTCACCGACAGGGGCATATCAGCCCCAGCATTTT.

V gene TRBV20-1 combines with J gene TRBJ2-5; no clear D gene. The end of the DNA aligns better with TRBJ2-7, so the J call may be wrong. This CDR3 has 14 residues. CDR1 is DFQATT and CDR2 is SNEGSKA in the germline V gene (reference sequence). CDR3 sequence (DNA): TGCAGTGCCCCCGAAGGGTCCAGCTCCTACGAGCAGTACTTC. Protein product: CSAPEGSSSYEQYF.

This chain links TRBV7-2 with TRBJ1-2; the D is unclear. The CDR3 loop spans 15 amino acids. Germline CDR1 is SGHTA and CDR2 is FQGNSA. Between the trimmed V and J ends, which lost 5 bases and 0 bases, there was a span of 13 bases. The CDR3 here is CASSLRIGANYGYTF. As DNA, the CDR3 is TGTGCCAGCAGCCTGAGGATAGGAGCTAACTATGGCTACACCTTC.

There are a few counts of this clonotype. In DNA form, the CDR3 reads TGCAGTGCTAGTTATCCCATGGCAGATACGCAGTATTTT. As protein: CSASYPMADTQYF. The chain couples TRBV20-1 to TRBJ2-3; D gene unclear. The germline gives CDR1 DFQATT, CDR2 SNEGSKA (reference sequence). V lost 3 bases and J lost 4, with 11 bases in between. The CDR3 extends over 13 amino acids.

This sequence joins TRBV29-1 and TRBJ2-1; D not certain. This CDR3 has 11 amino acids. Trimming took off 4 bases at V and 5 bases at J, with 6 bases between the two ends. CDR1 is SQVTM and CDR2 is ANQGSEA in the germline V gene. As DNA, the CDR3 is TGCAGCGTTGTTCTGGACAATGAGCAGTTCTTC. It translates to CSVVLDNEQFF.

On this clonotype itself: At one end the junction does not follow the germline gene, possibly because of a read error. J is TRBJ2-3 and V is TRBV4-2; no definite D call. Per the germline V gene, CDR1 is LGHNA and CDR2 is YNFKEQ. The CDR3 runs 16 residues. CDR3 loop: CASGQGMLGGADTQYF. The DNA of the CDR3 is TGTGCCAGCGGCCAAGGGATGCTGGGTGGGGCAGATACGCAGTATTTT.

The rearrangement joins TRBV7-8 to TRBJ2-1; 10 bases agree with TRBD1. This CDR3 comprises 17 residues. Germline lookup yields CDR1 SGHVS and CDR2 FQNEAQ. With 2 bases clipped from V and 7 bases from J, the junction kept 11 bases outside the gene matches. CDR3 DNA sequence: TGTGCCAGCAGCTTACGACAGGGGGCCCCATCTGGGAATGAGCAGTTCTTC. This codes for CASSLRQGAPSGNEQFF.

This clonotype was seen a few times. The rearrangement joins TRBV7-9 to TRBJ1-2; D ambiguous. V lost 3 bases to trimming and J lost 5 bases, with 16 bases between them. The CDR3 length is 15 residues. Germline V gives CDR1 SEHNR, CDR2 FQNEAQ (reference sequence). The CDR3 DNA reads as TGTGCCAGCAGCTTCGGGCAAACTAATCTTTATGGCTACACCTTC. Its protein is CASSFGQTNLYGYTF.

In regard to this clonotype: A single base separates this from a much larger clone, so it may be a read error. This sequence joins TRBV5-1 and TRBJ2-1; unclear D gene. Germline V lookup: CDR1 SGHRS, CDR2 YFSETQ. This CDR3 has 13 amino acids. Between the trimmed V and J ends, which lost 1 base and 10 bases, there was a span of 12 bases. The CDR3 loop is CASSLNTAYEQFF. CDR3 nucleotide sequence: TGCGCCAGCAGCTTGAACACGGCCTACGAGCAGTTCTTC.

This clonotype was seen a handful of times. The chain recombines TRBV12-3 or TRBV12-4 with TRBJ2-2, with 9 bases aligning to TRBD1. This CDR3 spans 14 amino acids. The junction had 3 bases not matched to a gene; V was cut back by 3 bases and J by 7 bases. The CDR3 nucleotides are TGTGCCAGCAGTTTGGACAGGGGATTCGGGGAGCTGTTTTTT. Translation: CASSLDRGFGELFF.

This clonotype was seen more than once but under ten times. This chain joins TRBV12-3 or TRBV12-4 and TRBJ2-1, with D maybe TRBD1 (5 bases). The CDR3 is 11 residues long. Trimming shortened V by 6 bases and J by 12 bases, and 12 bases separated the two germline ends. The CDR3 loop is CASSRLRGQFF. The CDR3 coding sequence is TGTGCCAGCAGCAGGTTAAGGGGGCAGTTCTTC.

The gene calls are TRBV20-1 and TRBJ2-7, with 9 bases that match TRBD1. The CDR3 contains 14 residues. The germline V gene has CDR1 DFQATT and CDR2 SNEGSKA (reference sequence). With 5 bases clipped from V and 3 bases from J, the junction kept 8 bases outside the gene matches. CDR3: CSALRRDRVYEQYF. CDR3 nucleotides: TGCAGTGCTCTCCGCCGGGACAGGGTCTACGAGCAGTACTTC.

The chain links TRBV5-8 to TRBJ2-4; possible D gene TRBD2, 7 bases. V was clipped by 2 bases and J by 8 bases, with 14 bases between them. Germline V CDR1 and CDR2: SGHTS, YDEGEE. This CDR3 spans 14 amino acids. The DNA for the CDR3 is TGTGCCAGCAGCTTTGCGGGAGAGGGGGACATTCAGTACTTC. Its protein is CASSFAGEGDIQYF.

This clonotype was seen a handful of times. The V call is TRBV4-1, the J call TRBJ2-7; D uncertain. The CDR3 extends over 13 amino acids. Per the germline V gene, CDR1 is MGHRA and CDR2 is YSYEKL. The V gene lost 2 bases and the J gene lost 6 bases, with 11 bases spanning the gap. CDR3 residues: CASSQRQLLEQYF. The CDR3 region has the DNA TGCGCCAGCAGCCAACGTCAACTTCTCGAGCAGTACTTC.

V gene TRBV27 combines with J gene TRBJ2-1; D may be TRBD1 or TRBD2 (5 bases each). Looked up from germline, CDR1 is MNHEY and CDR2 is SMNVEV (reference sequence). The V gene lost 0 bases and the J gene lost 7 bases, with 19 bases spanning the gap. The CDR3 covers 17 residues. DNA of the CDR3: TGTGCCAGCAGTTTATCTGGGGCTCCGGGGCCGACAAATGAGCAGTTCTTC. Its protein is CASSLSGAPGPTNEQFF.